These 22 T cell receptor beta chains came from one sample sequenced in a study of cytomegalovirus exposure and HLA in healthy donors. Researchers ran the PCR with 60 Vbeta and 13 Jbeta primers. Method: immunoSEQ multiplex PCR; TCRdb's copy keeps in-frame clones and lacks some. The sample lists about 110,000 clones, around 73% seen once, with 7.5% to 9% in the top ten. Sequenced sample: PBMCs. The receptors originated from a young man in good health and CMV-seronegative.

This clone has only a few counts. This rearrangement joins TRBV19 to TRBJ2-2, with 7 bases that match TRBD1. Germline assignment: CDR1 LNHDA and CDR2 SQIVND (reference sequence). After removal of 3 bases from V and 6 bases from J, the junction contained 7 bases not matched to a gene. CDR3 size: 15 residues. The CDR3 sequence: CASSILGGEAGELFF. The CDR3 DNA sequence: TGTGCCAGTAGTATTTTAGGGGGCGAGGCCGGGGAGCTGTTTTTT.

This clone showed up just once. This chain joins TRBV7-9 and TRBJ1-2, with no clear D. This CDR3 has 15 residues. CDR1 and CDR2 from the germline V gene are SEHNR and FQNEAQ (reference sequence). Trimming took 1 base from V and 4 from J, leaving 13 bases between them. In DNA, the CDR3 is TGTGCCAGCAGCTTAGATGCCCTAAACTTCTATGGCTACACCTTC. Encoded protein: CASSLDALNFYGYTF.

The gene calls are TRBV2 and TRBJ1-2, with D maybe TRBD1 (5 bases). Between the trimmed V and J ends, which lost 4 bases and 8 bases, there was a span of 11 bases. Germline assignment: CDR1 SNHLY and CDR2 FYNNEI. There are 12 residues in the CDR3. CDR3 region: CASSGEGVGYTF. DNA of the CDR3: TGTGCCAGCAGTGGGGAAGGGGTAGGCTACACCTTC.

J is TRBJ1-5 and V is TRBV5-6, with 11 positions matching TRBD1. The CDR3 runs to 19 residues. V was clipped by 3 bases and J by 5 bases; unmatched bases: 16. Germline lookup yields CDR1 SGHDT and CDR2 YYEEEE. In DNA, the CDR3 is TGTGCCAGCAGCTGCAGAGCCGGGGGGACAGGGGGAAGGGATCAGCCCCAGCATTTT. Translated: CASSCRAGGTGGRDQPQHF. Full variable domain (outside the CDR3, taken from reference TRBV5-6 and TRBJ1-5): DAGVTQSPTHLIKTRGQQVTLRCSPKSGHDTVSWYQQALGQGPQFIFQYYEEEERQRGNFPDRFSGHQFPNYSSELNVNALLLGDSALYLCASSCRAGGTGGRDQPQHFGDGTRLSIL.

The rearrangement links TRBV13 to TRBJ2-7, with TRBD2 matching 7 bases. The CDR3 covers 16 residues. V shed 0 bases and J 4 bases; nucleotides not matched to a gene: 9. Germline CDR1 PRHDT, CDR2 FYEKMQ (reference sequence). In DNA, the CDR3 is TGTGCCAGCAGCTTAGGAGGGAGGGCCAATAGTTACGAGCAGTACTTC. As protein: CASSLGGRANSYEQYF.

The V and J genes are TRBV7-9 and TRBJ2-7; 7 nucleotides match TRBD2. Germline loops: CDR1 SEHNR, CDR2 FQNEAQ (reference sequence). V was clipped by 1 base and J by 0 bases; unmatched bases: 0. The CDR3 extends over 14 amino acids. CDR3 sequence reads: CASSLGTSSYEQYF. The DNA of the CDR3 is TGTGCCAGCAGCTTAGGGACTAGCTCCTACGAGCAGTACTTC.

The V call is TRBV30, the J call TRBJ1-6; D remains unclear. The CDR3 runs 15 residues. The germline gives CDR1 GTSNPN, CDR2 SVGIG (reference sequence). Trimming shortened V by 0 bases and J by 6 bases, and 12 bases separated the two germline ends. CDR3: CAWSVQGGGNSPLHF. The CDR3 DNA reads as TGTGCCTGGAGTGTACAAGGAGGAGGTAATTCACCCCTCCACTTT. The whole variable domain, filled in from reference TRBV30 and TRBJ1-6, reads SQTIHQWPATLVQPVGSPLSLECTVEGTSNPNLYWYRQAAGRGLQLLFYSVGIGQISSEVPQNLSASRPQDRQFILSSKKLLLSDSGFYLCAWSVQGGGNSPLHFGNGTRLTVT.

This chain uses TRBV2 with TRBJ2-5; possible D gene TRBD1, 5 bases. V was clipped by 2 bases and J by 5 bases, with 15 bases between them. Germline V lookup: CDR1 SNHLY, CDR2 FYNNEI. The CDR3 runs 15 residues. The CDR3 DNA is TGTGCCAGCAGTGAATTAGGGCAGGGTGCTGAGACCCAGTACTTC. Its translation is CASSELGQGAETQYF.

This clone was recorded a few times. V usage is TRBV2 and J usage is TRBJ1-5; no firm D call. There are 13 residues in the CDR3. From germline, CDR1 is SNHLY and CDR2 FYNNEI. Trimming left V 6 bases short and J 2 bases short, with 8 bases between. The CDR3 protein is CASRRGGNQPQHF. The CDR3 DNA reads as TGTGCCAGCAGGCGGGGAGGCAATCAGCCCCAGCATTTT.

V usage is TRBV13 and J usage is TRBJ2-1; 8 nucleotides agree with TRBD2. The CDR3 contains 17 residues. V trimming: 4 bases; J trimming: 0 bases; junction bases outside the gene matches: 8. Germline V CDR1 and CDR2: PRHDT, FYEKMQ (reference sequence). CDR3 DNA sequence: TGTGCCAGCAGCTCATTCCGGGGGGGGGACTCCTACAATGAGCAGTTCTTC. Amino acids: CASSSFRGGDSYNEQFF. The full variable domain, rest sourced from reference TRBV13 and TRBJ2-1, is AAGVIQSPRHLIKEKRETATLKCYPIPRHDTVYWYQQGPGQDPQFLISFYEKMQSDKGSIPDRFSAQQFSDYHSELNMSSLELGDSALYFCASSSFRGGDSYNEQFFGPGTRLTVL.

This clone came up once. The chain joins TRBV19 to TRBJ2-3; 7 bases agree with TRBD2. The trim removed 9 bases at V and 1 base at J, leaving 7 bases unmatched. The CDR3 spans 14 residues. The germline V gene encodes CDR1 LNHDA and CDR2 SQIVND (reference sequence). CDR3 DNA: TGTGCCAGCCAACCCCGGGGGGGCACAGATACGCAGTATTTT. Residues: CASQPRGGTDTQYF.

The gene calls are TRBV6-6 and TRBJ2-1, with 8 bases that match TRBD1. V lost 4 bases and J lost 9; bases outside the gene matches: 11. The CDR3 is 15 amino acids. The germline gives CDR1 MNHNY, CDR2 SVGAGI (reference sequence). Here the CDR3 DNA reads TGTGCCAGCAGTTCAAGAGGACAGGGAGCGGGTGAGCAGTTCTTC. The encoded protein is CASSSRGQGAGEQFF.

The rearrangement joins TRBV28 to TRBJ1-5, with TRBD1 identical over 7 bases. Losses at the gene ends were 10 bases for V and 0 bases for J; bases not matched to a gene: 3. There are 13 residues in the CDR3. CDR1 is MDHEN, CDR2 SYDVKM, per germline. DNA for the CDR3: TGTGCCACTCGACAGGGTAGCAATCAGCCCCAGCATTTT. It specifies CATRQGSNQPQHF.

V gene TRBV7-9 combines with J gene TRBJ2-3, with 9 bases lining up with TRBD2. The J segment lost 0 bases and the V segment lost 8 bases, leaving 9 bases of the junction unmatched. The germline CDR1 and CDR2 sequences are SEHNR and FQNEAQ (reference sequence). The CDR3 contains 16 residues. The DNA of the CDR3 is TGTGCCAGCTCCCCAAATGGACTAGCGAGCACAGATACGCAGTATTTT. Amino acid sequence: CASSPNGLASTDTQYF.

The V call is TRBV10-3, the J call TRBJ2-2; tentatively, D is TRBD2 (6 bases). CDR3 length: 14 amino acids. CDR1 is ENHRY and CDR2 is SYGVKD in the germline V gene. Trimming shortened V by 10 bases and J by 3 bases, and 15 bases separated the two germline ends. CDR3 DNA sequence: TGTGCCACGGGGACTGGGCGTGACACCGGGGAGCTGTTTTTT. Its protein is CATGTGRDTGELFF.

The CDR3: CASSSSGGRRVTGELFF. CDR3 DNA sequence: TGTGCCAGCAGTTCCTCCGGTGGGCGAAGAGTCACCGGGGAGCTGTTTTTT. The chain joins TRBV27 to TRBJ2-2; D is ambiguous. CDR3 length: 17 residues. In germline, CDR1 is MNHEY, CDR2 SMNVEV (reference sequence). The V end was cut by 4 bases, the J end by 4 bases, with 19 bases between.

This chain links TRBV7-3 with TRBJ2-7; TRBD1 is a possible D gene (6 bases). Per the germline V gene, CDR1 is SGHTA and CDR2 is FQGTGA. This CDR3 is built from 13 residues. Trimming shortened V by 5 bases and J by 7 bases, and 15 bases separated the two germline ends. Written as DNA, the CDR3 is TGTGCCAGCAGCCCCGGGACAAGTCGGGAGCAGTACTTC. Translation: CASSPGTSREQYF.

The DNA for the CDR3 is TGTGCCAGCTCACCACCGGGCACAGGGGATTTTAGTACTGAAGCTTTCTTT. Residues: CASSPPGTGDFSTEAFF. The J gene is TRBJ1-1, the V gene TRBV18; 7 nucleotides match TRBD1. Germline assignment: CDR1 KGHSH and CDR2 LQKENI. This CDR3 spans 17 amino acids. The ends lost 0 bases at V and 5 bases at J; junction bases unmatched: 12.

V and J are TRBV4-1 and TRBJ1-2, with 7 bases identical to TRBD1. V lost 2 bases to trimming and J lost 5 bases; unmatched junction nucleotides: 8. The CDR3 spans 15 residues. From germline, CDR1 is MGHRA and CDR2 YSYEKL. The CDR3 is CASSQFRGEGYGYTF. For the CDR3, the DNA is TGCGCCAGCAGCCAATTCAGGGGGGAAGGGTATGGCTACACCTTC.

The chain combines TRBV28 with TRBJ1-1; D may be TRBD1 (6 bases). Germline lookup yields CDR1 MDHEN and CDR2 SYDVKM. V lost 3 bases, J lost 5 bases, and 10 bases lay in between. The CDR3 covers 13 residues. The CDR3 DNA follows: TGTGCCAGCAGTTTGGTCAGGGGTACTGAAGCTTTCTTT. It translates to CASSLVRGTEAFF.

The chain employs TRBV6-1 and TRBJ1-2; D is undetermined. Germline V gives CDR1 MNHNS, CDR2 SASEGT. With 4 bases removed from V and 6 bases from J, the gap between germline ends came to 3 bases. The CDR3 covers 10 residues. The CDR3 loop is CASSANGYTF. The DNA for the CDR3 is TGTGCCAGCAGTGCAAATGGCTACACCTTC.

The chain recombines TRBV28 with TRBJ2-1, with TRBD2 matching over 12 bases. The CDR3 runs 16 residues. In germline, CDR1 is MDHEN, CDR2 SYDVKM. J lost 5 bases, V lost 2 bases, and 4 bases had no gene match. Written as DNA, the CDR3 is TGTGCCAGCAGTTTACTAGCGGGAGGGCCCCACAATGAGCAGTTCTTC. This gives the protein CASSLLAGGPHNEQFF.